The source of this TCR beta chain is a study of blood T cell repertoires in COVID-19. Background on the study: T cells, B-cell-depleted T cells, or PBMCs supplied cDNA or gDNA.

Looked up from germline, CDR1 is GTSNPN and CDR2 is SVGIG (reference sequence). V lost 5 bases and J lost 4, with 14 bases in between. The CDR3 spans 13 residues. Authors' analysis steps: The authors estimated nucleated cell counts from reference gene primer amplification. The table came from immunoSEQ multiplex PCR; TCRdb's copy has only in-frame clones and leaves some out. From that table come the V and J calls and clone size; the DNA was used to work out D and trimming. The sample contains hundreds of thousands of clones, 65% to 90% of which appear only once. This TCR derives from a man aged 45-65 years with active or convalescent COVID-19. Material: peripheral blood. The chain has TRBV30 and TRBJ1-2; D gene unclear. In DNA form, the CDR3 reads TGTGCCTGGCGGGCAATCGGGGTCTATGGCTACACCTTC. This translates into CAWRAIGVYGYTF.